The 3 T cell receptor beta chains given below trace back to one sample, sequenced in a study of early T cells in non-severe SARS-CoV-2 infection. A single record per CDR3 protein comes from TCRdb applying MiXCR to the 5' RACE reads. The top ten clones hold about 5.5% of a sample with tens of thousands of distinct CDR3 sequences, roughly 5.7% of them seen once. Sequencing was carried out using whole blood. These receptors were obtained from an adult who was a healthcare worker with PCR-confirmed SARS-CoV-2 infection or an uninfected control (not recorded which).

This clonotype was found many times. V usage is TRBV11-2 and J usage is TRBJ2-4; 7 positions match TRBD1. The CDR3 covers 16 residues. The ends lost 2 bases at V and 8 bases at J; junction bases unmatched: 12. Germline CDR1 SGHAT, CDR2 FQNNGV. CDR3 region: CASSLRGRDSIDIQYF. In DNA, the CDR3 is TGTGCCAGCAGCTTAAGGGGCCGGGACAGTATTGACATTCAGTACTTC.

This clonotype was seen only a few times. The genes are TRBV20-1 and TRBJ2-5; D possibly corresponds to TRBD1 (6 bases). CDR1 and CDR2 (germline): DFQATT, SNEGSKA (reference sequence). There are 14 residues in the CDR3. V shed 6 bases and J shed 2 bases, with 16 bases lying between them. The CDR3 is CSARPGHPQETQYF. The CDR3 region has the DNA TGCAGTGCACGGCCGGGACACCCTCAAGAGACCCAGTACTTC.

Ten or more counts support this clonotype. The rearrangement uses TRBV12-3 or TRBV12-4 and TRBJ1-5; D gene uncertain. This CDR3 spans 14 amino acids. V was shortened by 2 bases and J by 6 bases, with 11 bases between the two germline ends. CDR3 in DNA: TGTGCCAGCAGTTTACGGGTCGGCGGTCAGCCCCAGCATTTT. It encodes CASSLRVGGQPQHF.